This entry lists 18 T cell receptor beta chains sequenced from one sample in a study of patients and donors after allogeneic stem cell transplantation. TCRdb re-called the RT-PCR reads with MiXCR, one entry per CDR3 protein. The profile shows tens of thousands of distinct CDR3 sequences, 30% to 40% of them singletons. Sequenced: blood, either unsorted or a sorted T cell fraction (not recorded which). Source of these receptors: a human donor who was either an allogeneic HSCT recipient or a stem cell or donor lymphocyte infusion donor (not recorded which). It is not recorded whose cells these are; they may come from a transplant donor.

The chain uses TRBV5-1 and TRBJ1-6; D is unresolved. The germline V and J ends were trimmed by 6 bases and 0 bases, with 13 bases remaining between them. From germline, CDR1 is SGHRS and CDR2 YFSETQ. The CDR3 is made up of 16 amino acids. The CDR3 here is CASKSDVSSYNSPLHF. The CDR3 nucleotides are TGCGCCAGCAAGAGTGATGTAAGCTCCTATAATTCACCCCTCCACTTT. Filled out from reference TRBV5-1 and TRBJ1-6, the complete variable domain reads KAGVTQTPRYLIKTRGQQVTLSCSPISGHRSVSWYQQTPGQGLQFLFEYFSETQRNKGNFPGRFSGRQFSNSRSEMNVSTLELGDSALYLCASKSDVSSYNSPLHFGNGTRLTVT.

In nucleotides, the CDR3 is TGTGCCAGCAGAAAAGTCCCGGGACACTCCATCTCCTACAATGAGCAGTTCTTC. It translates to CASRKVPGHSISYNEQFF. The rearrangement joins TRBV12-3 or TRBV12-4 to TRBJ2-1; D might be TRBD1 (6 bases). The CDR3 runs 18 residues. With 6 bases removed from V and 0 bases from J, the gap between germline ends came to 21 bases.

This clonotype was found many times. The chain is built from TRBV7-3 and TRBJ1-1; D remains ambiguous. V was cut by 5 bases and J by 6 bases, with 13 bases left in between. The CDR3 runs 13 residues. The germline CDR1 and CDR2 sequences are SGHTA and FQGTGA. The CDR3: CASSPVGRAEAFF. DNA of the CDR3: TGTGCCAGCAGCCCAGTCGGTAGGGCTGAAGCTTTCTTT.

This clonotype was seen once. The CDR3 sequence: CASSPGGVSYEQYF. The CDR3 DNA reads as TGCGCCAGCAGCCCAGGAGGGGTCTCCTACGAGCAGTACTTC. The rearrangement links TRBV5-1 to TRBJ2-7; perhaps TRBD2 as D (6 bases). Germline lookup yields CDR1 SGHRS and CDR2 YFSETQ. The ends were cut back, 4 bases at V and 0 bases at J, with 11 bases in the middle. The CDR3 extends over 14 amino acids.

The table lists this clonotype with many counts. The chain is built from TRBV4-3 and TRBJ1-1; D ambiguous. Germline loops: CDR1 LGHNA, CDR2 YSLEER. Trimming took 0 bases from V and 2 from J, leaving 10 bases between them. The CDR3 is made up of 15 amino acids. In nucleotides, the CDR3 is TGCGCCAGCAGCCAAGATCAGGCGTTTAACACTGAAGCTTTCTTT. It specifies CASSQDQAFNTEAFF.

This sequence joins TRBV7-2 and TRBJ1-2, with D tentatively TRBD1 (5 bases). The CDR3 covers 14 residues. Germline CDR1 and CDR2: SGHTA and FQGNSA. V lost 7 bases, J lost 6 bases, and 18 bases lay in between. CDR3 DNA: TGTGCCAGCACGGTCCTTGGGGGGATAGATGGCTACACCTTC. Its protein is CASTVLGGIDGYTF.

The rearrangement uses TRBV9 and TRBJ2-7; TRBD2 matches at 8 bases. After removal of 6 bases from V and 0 bases from J, the junction contained 8 bases not matched to a gene. The CDR3 totals 15 residues. The germline gives CDR1 SGDLS, CDR2 YYNGEE. Here the CDR3 DNA reads TGTGCCAGCACCCCTTCAGGGACTAGCTCCTACGAGCAGTACTTC. It encodes CASTPSGTSSYEQYF.

V is TRBV6-5 and J is TRBJ2-3; 10 bases are a match to TRBD2. Unmatched junction bases numbered 11, after V lost 9 bases and J lost 5 bases. Germline lookup yields CDR1 MNHEY and CDR2 SVGAGI. The CDR3 runs 15 residues. The CDR3 nucleotides are TGTGCCAGAAAGCGGGAGGGCCTATGTGGAGATACGCAGTATTTT. Encoded protein: CARKREGLCGDTQYF.

For the CDR3, the DNA is TGTGCCAGCAGCTTCTTGGGGTACGAGCAGTACTTC. It encodes CASSFLGYEQYF. This chain connects TRBV5-6 to TRBJ2-7; D uncertain. The V gene's germline CDR1 is SGHDT and CDR2 YYEEEE. The CDR3 is 12 residues long. V lost 2 bases to trimming and J lost 4 bases, with 7 bases between them.

The chain recombines TRBV28 with TRBJ2-7; D perhaps matches TRBD2 (5 bases). The CDR3 covers 14 residues. V lost 3 bases, J lost 2 bases, and 11 bases lay in between. Germline-derived CDR1 and CDR2 are MDHEN and SYDVKM. The CDR3 loop reads CASSFLDGTYEQYF. In nucleotides, the CDR3 is TGTGCCAGCAGTTTCCTGGACGGGACCTACGAGCAGTACTTC.

This clonotype was observed a few times. This sequence joins TRBV14 and TRBJ2-3; no firm D call. The CDR3 extends over 14 amino acids. The V gene's germline CDR1 is SGHDN and CDR2 FVKESK. V was shortened by 0 bases and J by 7 bases, with 11 bases between the two germline ends. The CDR3 nucleotides read TGTGCCAGCAGCCAAGAGGTCCAGCGACATACGCAGTATTTT. Encoded protein: CASSQEVQRHTQYF.

This clonotype has ten or more counts. V is TRBV29-1 and J is TRBJ1-6; a possible D gene is TRBD1 (6 bases). CDR1 SQVTM and CDR2 ANQGSEA come from the germline V gene. With 7 bases removed from V and 7 bases from J, the gap between germline ends came to 14 bases. This CDR3 has 13 amino acids. The CDR3 nucleotides are TGCAGCGCCACGCAGGGGATGAATTCACCCCTCCACTTT. Protein product: CSATQGMNSPLHF.

The chain has TRBV9 and TRBJ1-2, with a tentative D call TRBD1 (5 bases). In germline, CDR1 is SGDLS, CDR2 YYNGEE. V lost 6 bases, J lost 4 bases, and 13 bases lay in between. This CDR3 spans 13 amino acids. CDR3 nucleotide sequence: TGTGCCAGCAAATCGGAGGGACCCTATGGCTACACCTTC. Translating it yields CASKSEGPYGYTF.

The chain is built from TRBV27 and TRBJ2-5, with TRBD1 matching over 8 bases. The trim removed 6 bases at V and 3 bases at J, leaving 9 bases unmatched. This CDR3 contains 15 residues. In germline, CDR1 is MNHEY, CDR2 SMNVEV (reference sequence). This chain's CDR3 is CASSSGGARKETQYF. DNA for the CDR3: TGTGCCAGCAGCTCAGGGGGCGCGCGTAAAGAGACCCAGTACTTC.

Many counts were recorded for this clonotype. The chain uses TRBV20-1 and TRBJ1-1, with D perhaps TRBD1 (6 bases). Germline loops: CDR1 DFQATT, CDR2 SNEGSKA (reference sequence). The CDR3 is 14 amino acids. V was pared by 3 bases and J by 0 bases, with 11 bases between. The CDR3 coding sequence is TGCAGTGCTAGCCGGACAGACTTGAACACTGAAGCTTTCTTT. Protein sequence: CSASRTDLNTEAFF.

This chain uses TRBV28 with TRBJ1-3, with unresolved D. V was trimmed by 2 bases and J by 4 bases, leaving 3 bases between them. Germline CDR1 MDHEN, CDR2 SYDVKM. This CDR3 region has 12 residues. In nucleotides, the CDR3 is TGTGCCAGCAGTTTACTAGGAAACACCATATATTTT. Amino acid sequence: CASSLLGNTIYF.

This clonotype was detected only a few times. The genes are TRBV10-1 and TRBJ1-6, with a possible D match to TRBD1 (6 bases). The CDR3 runs 14 residues. V was clipped by 0 bases and J by 7 bases, with 7 bases between them. Germline assignment: CDR1 WNHNN and CDR2 SYGVQD (reference sequence). The chain's CDR3 is CASSESDSNSPLHF. The DNA for the CDR3 is TGCGCCAGCAGTGAGTCGGACAGCAATTCACCCCTCCACTTT.

The chain is built from TRBV6-2 or TRBV6-3 and TRBJ2-5, with no clear D. This CDR3 region has 12 residues. CDR1 MNHEY and CDR2 SVGEGT come from the germline V gene. The V and J ends lost 2 bases and 5 bases respectively, with 6 bases between them. This chain's CDR3 is CASSYGWETQYF. CDR3 coding DNA: TGTGCCAGCAGTTACGGGTGGGAGACCCAGTACTTC.